This record covers a single TCR beta chain. What it binds is not known. The source of the sample is a study of T cell responses to AZD1222 COVID-19 vaccine. About the study: Second-dose groups at about 4 or about 12 weeks were pooled. The study's findings and limits: Increased Spike-specific TCR breadth and depth were observed after two AZD1222 doses. A mostly white British donor set with more females was recruited, and clonal diversity was possibly underestimated. Unmutated variant regions reportedly attract nearly half of all spike-specific TCRs.

Assay used: immunoSEQ multiplex PCR; TCRdb lists only in-frame clones, some missing. The sample yields some 160,000 clones, 85% to 95% seen once. The V and J ends lost 3 bases and 0 bases respectively, with 12 bases between them. Germline CDR1 is SGHTA and CDR2 is FQGNSA. This CDR3 is built from 17 residues. This specimen consisted of peripheral blood, obtained on day 0 of AZD1222 vaccination. The chain recombines TRBV7-2 with TRBJ2-6, with D unresolved. The sequence was collected from an adult in good health. The CDR3 here is CASSFLQTLSGANVLTF. Here the CDR3 DNA reads TGTGCCAGCAGCTTCCTTCAGACCCTCTCTGGGGCCAACGTCCTGACTTTC.